This T cell receptor (beta chain) was recorded in a study of identifying expanded T cells in peripheral blood. Study-wide points: Roughly two-week clone count variance significantly increased as total template count grew. Technical replicates showed around 1.2 changed clones; about two weeks roughly 15; four weeks 19.

Note on this clone: Antigen: not known.

The J segment lost 8 bases and the V segment lost 4 bases, leaving 11 bases of the junction unmatched. From germline, CDR1 is MNHNS and CDR2 SASEGT. This CDR3 has 16 residues. During the collection period, no donor immune events like infections were recorded. TCRdb's copy holds only in-frame clones and misses some; the assay was immunoSEQ multiplex PCR. Among tens of thousands of clones, under 85% were seen once, and the ten largest hold about a sixth. The specimen was blood. This TCR was recovered from a person aged 18 to 70 in good health. V usage is TRBV6-1 and J usage is TRBJ1-4, with 9 bases aligning to TRBD1. The CDR3 reads CASSAGTGMYVEKLFF. The CDR3 nucleotides are TGTGCCAGCAGTGCCGGGACAGGGATGTACGTGGAAAAACTGTTTTTT.